This entry is about one T cell receptor beta chain. Measured with immunoSEQ multiplex PCR; TCRdb has only the in-frame clones, and not every one. The sample includes fewer than 250,000 clones, around 92% seen only once; the top ten take 1% to 1.5%. The J segment lost 4 bases and the V segment lost 5 bases, leaving 7 bases of the junction unmatched. The germline V gene has CDR1 MDHEN and CDR2 SYDVKM. The CDR3 is made up of 14 amino acids. This sample was included in a study of blood T cell repertoires in COVID-19. Study details: Acute and convalescent COVID-19 specimens originated in the United States, Italy and Spain.

The sample taken for sequencing was peripheral blood. This TCR was sampled from a man between 25 and 39 years old with acute or convalescent COVID-19. The chain combines TRBV28 with TRBJ2-7, with 8 bases lining up with TRBD1. The CDR3 bases are TGTGCCAGCAGTCGGACAGGGCGGCCTTACGAGCAGTACTTC. Its translation is CASSRTGRPYEQYF.